Listed here are 21 T cell receptor beta chains from one sample, sequenced in a study of blood T cell repertoires in COVID-19. Assay used: immunoSEQ multiplex PCR; TCRdb lists only in-frame clones, some missing. Of 120,000 to 150,000 clones listed, 85% to 90% are singletons. The sequencing input was PBMCs or T cells enriched from blood (not recorded which). The source of these receptors is a woman aged 30 to 39 with acute COVID-19.

This clone was seen more than once but under ten times. The gene calls are TRBV2 and TRBJ1-6; the match to TRBD1 covers 7 bases. Germline V gene lookup returns CDR1 SNHLY and CDR2 FYNNEI. The CDR3 contains 12 residues. V lost 5 bases to trimming and J lost 17 bases; unmatched junction nucleotides: 9. CDR3 DNA: TGTGCCAGCAGTCCGACAGGGATGTCGTTCCACTTT. It encodes CASSPTGMSFHF.

The CDR3 reads CASSLVGGGTGELFF. DNA of the CDR3: TGTGCCAGCAGCTTAGTAGGGGGAGGGACCGGGGAGCTGTTTTTT. The chain employs TRBV11-2 and TRBJ2-2; D possibly corresponds to TRBD2 (7 bases). The germline gives CDR1 SGHAT, CDR2 FQNNGV. V was pared by 1 base and J by 5 bases, with 11 bases between. This CDR3 region has 15 residues.

The rearrangement uses TRBV5-1 and TRBJ2-7, with D tentatively TRBD2 (5 bases). The CDR3 consists of 14 residues. The germline V gene encodes CDR1 SGHRS and CDR2 YFSETQ. V lost 3 bases and J 3 bases, leaving 13 bases between the germline ends. The CDR3 here is CASSYLAKNYEQYF. As DNA, the CDR3 is TGCGCCAGCAGCTACCTAGCCAAGAACTACGAGCAGTACTTC.

The chain links TRBV27 to TRBJ2-2; TRBD1 aligns across 11 bases. V gave up 8 bases and J gave up 6 bases; unmatched junction bases: 8. Per the germline V gene, CDR1 is MNHEY and CDR2 is SMNVEV (reference sequence). CDR3 length equals 15 residues. The CDR3 bases are TGTGCCAGCCGAAGGGGACAGGGGGATGCCGGGGAGCTGTTTTTT. This encodes CASRRGQGDAGELFF.

J is TRBJ1-1 and V is TRBV7-2, with D perhaps matching TRBD1 (6 bases). The V gene's germline CDR1 is SGHTA and CDR2 FQGNSA. This CDR3 is 14 amino acids long. Trimming took 6 bases from V and 5 from J, leaving 16 bases between them. CDR3 protein: CASSILQGSTEAFF. The CDR3 coding sequence is TGTGCCAGCAGTATCCTACAGGGCAGTACTGAAGCTTTCTTT.

The chain combines TRBV5-1 with TRBJ1-1; 12 bases fit TRBD1. Per the germline V gene, CDR1 is SGHRS and CDR2 is YFSETQ. After removal of 2 bases from V and 0 bases from J, the junction contained 5 bases not matched to a gene. This CDR3 is 17 amino acids long. The CDR3: CASSFRDRGRVNTEAFF. The CDR3 DNA follows: TGCGCCAGCAGCTTTCGGGACAGGGGGCGAGTGAACACTGAAGCTTTCTTT. The full variable domain, its missing parts supplied by reference TRBV5-1 and TRBJ1-1, is KAGVTQTPRYLIKTRGQQVTLSCSPISGHRSVSWYQQTPGQGLQFLFEYFSETQRNKGNFPGRFSGRQFSNSRSEMNVSTLELGDSALYLCASSFRDRGRVNTEAFFGQGTRLTVV.

This chain uses TRBV19 with TRBJ2-3, with a possible D match to TRBD2 (5 bases). CDR1 LNHDA and CDR2 SQIVND come from the germline V gene (reference sequence). This CDR3 is 14 amino acids long. Trimming removed 4 bases at V and 1 base at J, with 9 bases between. The CDR3 is CASSKGLGTDTQYF. The CDR3 DNA reads TGTGCCAGTAGTAAAGGACTCGGCACAGATACGCAGTATTTT.

The chain employs TRBV7-2 and TRBJ2-2; D not certain. Trimming cost V 1 base and J 1 base, with 7 bases left between them. The CDR3 has 15 amino acids. The germline CDR1 and CDR2 sequences are SGHTA and FQGNSA. The CDR3 DNA is TGTGCCAGCAGCTTAGTTTCGTTGAACACCGGGGAGCTGTTTTTT. Its translation: CASSLVSLNTGELFF.

J is TRBJ2-5 and V is TRBV6-2 or TRBV6-3; D is ambiguous. Germline V gene lookup returns CDR1 MNHEY and CDR2 SVGEGT. CDR3 length equals 14 residues. V shed 6 bases and J shed 5 bases, with 16 bases lying between them. The CDR3 is CASSFTSDRETQYF. CDR3 nucleotide sequence: TGTGCCAGCAGCTTTACGTCCGATCGGGAGACCCAGTACTTC.

This chain uses TRBV15 with TRBJ1-6; TRBD1 aligns across 7 bases. This CDR3 contains 15 residues. Looked up from germline, CDR1 is LNHNV and CDR2 is YYDKDF (reference sequence). The ends lost 3 bases at V and 7 bases at J; junction bases unmatched: 6. The CDR3 sequence is CATSSRPGQNSPLHF. CDR3 coding DNA: TGTGCCACCAGCAGTCGGCCGGGACAGAATTCACCCCTCCACTTT.

The chain carries TRBV5-1 and TRBJ2-1; D is possibly TRBD1 (5 bases). V was shortened by 3 bases and J by 3 bases, with 16 bases between the two germline ends. The CDR3 spans 16 residues. Germline CDR1 SGHRS, CDR2 YFSETQ. The chain's CDR3 is CASSWPQPTDYNEQFF. DNA for the CDR3: TGCGCCAGCAGCTGGCCACAGCCGACAGACTACAATGAGCAGTTCTTC.

V usage is TRBV23-1 and J usage is TRBJ2-7, with 9 bases lining up with TRBD1. TRBV23-1 is an ORF, and what it does is uncertain. V lost 1 base, J lost 4 bases, and 8 bases stayed unmatched. This CDR3 comprises 16 residues. The chain's CDR3 is CASSQYTGQGGYEQYF. Written as DNA, the CDR3 is TGCGCCAGCAGTCAATATACGGGACAGGGCGGTTACGAGCAGTACTTC.

The J gene is TRBJ1-2, the V gene TRBV10-3; D is ambiguous. CDR1 is ENHRY, CDR2 SYGVKD, per germline. The CDR3 loop spans 13 amino acids. Deletions cut 0 bases from V and 8 bases from J, with 10 bases between. The CDR3: CAISESTPGGYTF. For the CDR3, the DNA is TGTGCCATCAGTGAGTCGACCCCGGGAGGCTACACCTTC.

The chain is built from TRBV7-8 and TRBJ2-3; 7 nucleotides match TRBD2. There are 16 residues in the CDR3. Germline loops: CDR1 SGHVS, CDR2 FQNEAQ. Trimming cost V 5 bases and J 0 bases; bases outside gene matches: 8. CDR3 DNA: TGTGCCAGCAGCCCAAAGCGGGGTTCTAGCACAGATACGCAGTATTTT. Protein sequence: CASSPKRGSSTDTQYF. Combining the CDR3 with reference TRBV7-8 and TRBJ2-3 gives the whole variable domain GAGVSQSPRYKVAKRGQDVALRCDPISGHVSLFWYQQALGQGPEFLTYFQNEAQLDKSGLPSDRFFAERPEGSVSTLKIQRTQQEDSAVYLCASSPKRGSSTDTQYFGPGTRLTVL.

The V call is TRBV29-1, the J call TRBJ1-1; 7 bases line up with TRBD1. Per the germline V gene, CDR1 is SQVTM and CDR2 is ANQGSEA. V shed 7 bases and J 4 bases; nucleotides not matched to a gene: 6. The CDR3 is made up of 12 amino acids. The DNA of the CDR3 is TGCAGCGCCCGGGACAGCCTCACTGAAGCTTTCTTT. This translates into CSARDSLTEAFF.

In regard to this clone: The junction departs from germline at one end; a sequencing error may be responsible. The gene calls are TRBV18 and TRBJ2-7; weak D call: TRBD1 (6 bases). The CDR3 contains 13 residues. In germline, CDR1 is KGHSH, CDR2 LQKENI. The CDR3 DNA reads as TGTGCCAGCTCAGCACCGGGACACTACGAGCAGTACTTC. Its protein product is CASSAPGHYEQYF.

This clone was seen just once. The rearrangement joins TRBV28 to TRBJ2-7; TRBD2 agrees at 7 bases. V was pared by 6 bases and J by 6 bases, with 11 bases of the junction left unmatched. The CDR3 contains 14 residues. Germline V lookup: CDR1 MDHEN, CDR2 SYDVKM. The CDR3 reads CASREAGSGGEQYF. In DNA, the CDR3 is TGTGCCAGCAGAGAAGCGGGGTCCGGGGGCGAGCAGTACTTC.

V and J are TRBV6-5 and TRBJ1-5; TRBD1 is a possible D gene (5 bases). The V and J ends lost 6 bases and 5 bases respectively, with 14 bases between them. CDR1 is MNHEY and CDR2 is SVGAGI in the germline V gene. This CDR3 is 14 amino acids long. For the CDR3, the DNA is TGTGCCAGCAGCCCCGGGGGGGAGGATCAGCCCCAGCATTTT. Translating it yields CASSPGGEDQPQHF.

This chain joins TRBV11-3 and TRBJ2-3; D uncertain. The CDR3 has 13 amino acids. V was shortened by 3 bases and J by 4 bases, with 8 bases between the two germline ends. From germline, CDR1 is SGHNT and CDR2 YENEEA. The CDR3 region has the DNA TGTGCCAGCAGCTTCAGTAGCCCAGATACGCAGTATTTT. Amino acids: CASSFSSPDTQYF.

This clone has just a few counts. The chain links TRBV6-4 to TRBJ2-1; TRBD2 matches at 10 bases. Unmatched junction bases numbered 0, after V lost 5 bases and J lost 5 bases. Per the germline V gene, CDR1 is MRHNA and CDR2 is SNTAGT. This CDR3 has 13 amino acids. The CDR3 loop reads CASSTSGNNEQFF. CDR3 nucleotide sequence: TGTGCCAGCAGTACTAGCGGGAACAATGAGCAGTTCTTC.

V usage is TRBV25-1 and J usage is TRBJ1-4; no clear D gene. The CDR3 totals 14 residues. Germline CDR1 MGHDK, CDR2 SYGVNS. V dropped 6 bases and J dropped 0 bases, with 8 bases sitting between them. The CDR3 nucleotides read TGTGCCAGCAGGGCAACGCCAACTAATGAAAAACTGTTTTTT. As protein: CASRATPTNEKLFF.